The clone carrying this T cell receptor (beta chain) was counted a few times. MiXCR was run by TCRdb on the 5' RACE reads, yielding one entry per CDR3 protein. The table has about 100,000 distinct CDR3 sequences, about 25% seen once. The entry originates in a study of CD8 T cells in ankylosing spondylitis. This CDR3 comprises 13 residues. With V trimmed by 3 bases and J by 7 bases, 1 base remained unmatched. Germline V gives CDR1 SGHAT, CDR2 FQNNGV. Sequencing was performed on synovial fluid, either unsorted or a sorted T cell fraction (not recorded which). This sequence was found in a male donor with ankylosing spondylitis. J is TRBJ1-4 and V is TRBV11-2; TRBD1 matches 8 bases. CDR3 sequence reads: CASSFRGLEKLFF. Written as DNA, the CDR3 is TGTGCCAGCAGCTTCAGGGGGCTTGAAAAACTGTTTTTT.